Listed below are T cell receptor beta chains from one sample, sequenced in a study of metastatic and nonmetastatic thyroid tumors. TCRdb reassembled clones from the PCR reads with MiXCR. The table shows 26,000 or so clones, with around 15% occurring only once. Sequencing was performed on blood. The receptors derive from a male donor with papillary thyroid cancer or a benign thyroid nodule (not recorded which). Some clones in this sample may be carry-over from other donors' samples. Each CDR3 is given with its conserved first and last residue. A D gene is named only where the DNA matches it firmly. Clone size, where shown, is once, few, many, or a class for clones that have expanded.

V	D	size	J	CDR3	DNA
TRBV6-1	TRBD2	many	TRBJ2-7	CASSELAGGNYEQYF	TGTGCCAGCAGTGAACTAGCGGGGGGGAATTACGAGCAGTACTTC
TRBV12-3/TRBV12-4	TRBD2	NA	TRBJ2-2	CASSFLAEVNGEPFF	TGTGCCAGCAGTTTCCTAGCGGAGGTTAACGGGGAGCCGTTTTTT
TRBV18	NA	many	TRBJ2-7	CASSPPDRDYYEQYF	TGTGCCAGCTCACCTCCCGACAGGGACTACTACGAGCAGTACTTC
TRBV11-2	NA	NA	TRBJ1-2	CASSLGDGNYGYTF	TGTGCCAGCAGCTTAGGGGACGGGAACTATGGCTACACCTTC
TRBV12-3/TRBV12-4	NA	NA	TRBJ1-6	CASRDGPSGSPLHF	TGTGCCAGCAGGGATGGACCTTCGGGTTCACCCCTCCACTTT
TRBV14	TRBD1	many	TRBJ1-2	CASSRTGVGYTF	TGTGCCAGCAGCCGGACAGGGGTTGGCTACACCTTC
TRBV5-6	NA	NA	TRBJ2-5	CASRASGETQYF	TGTGCCAGCAGAGCGTCGGGGGAGACCCAGTACTTC
TRBV3-1	TRBD2	NA	TRBJ2-7	CASSQKGLAGYEQYF	TGTGCCAGCAGCCAAAAGGGACTAGCGGGGTACGAGCAGTACTTC
TRBV27	TRBD1	many	TRBJ2-7	CATRTGASYEQYF	TGTGCCACCAGGACAGGGGCCTCCTACGAGCAGTACTTC
TRBV19	NA	NA	TRBJ2-7	CASSIMISYEQYF	TGTGCCAGTAGTATAATGATCTCCTACGAGCAGTACTTC
TRBV20-1	NA	many	TRBJ2-5	CSATPEPKETQYF	TGCAGTGCCACTCCCGAGCCTAAGGAGACCCAGTACTTC
TRBV10-3	NA	NA	TRBJ1-2	CAISESRGLGYTF	TGTGCCATCAGTGAGTCGAGAGGGCTTGGCTACACCTTC
TRBV20-1	TRBD1	many	TRBJ1-6	CSARDPDRGHNSPLHF	TGCAGTGCTAGAGATCCGGACAGGGGACATAATTCACCCCTCCACTTT
TRBV28	NA	NA	TRBJ2-1	CASSARASWVYNEQFF	TGTGCCAGCAGCGCCCGGGCATCGTGGGTTTACAATGAGCAGTTCTTC
TRBV19	TRBD1	many	TRBJ2-7	CASSPAGGYEQYF	TGTGCCAGTAGTCCTGCAGGGGGCTACGAGCAGTACTTC
TRBV5-4	TRBD1	many	TRBJ1-3	CASSFWSQGVVGNTIYF	TGTGCCAGCAGCTTTTGGTCTCAGGGGGTAGTTGGAAACACCATATATTTT
TRBV11-3	NA	few	TRBJ1-2	CASSPSGSGYTF	TGTGCCAGCAGCCCCTCAGGGTCTGGCTACACCTTC
TRBV7-2	TRBD2	medium-sized	TRBJ2-3	CASSLGISGGSTDTQYF	TGTGCCAGCAGCCTAGGCATTTCGGGGGGGAGCACAGATACGCAGTATTTT
TRBV2	TRBD2	many	TRBJ2-7	CASSEAPSGGKYEQYF	TGTGCCAGCAGTGAAGCTCCTAGCGGGGGGAAATACGAGCAGTACTTC
TRBV3-1	NA	NA	TRBJ2-7	CASSQGLNYEQYF	TGTGCCAGCAGCCAAGGACTGAACTACGAGCAGTACTTC
TRBV27	NA	NA	TRBJ2-7	CASSLRGATYEQYF	TGTGCCAGCAGTTTAAGAGGGGCAACCTACGAGCAGTACTTC
TRBV6-1	NA	medium-sized	TRBJ2-7	CASSPIGQFSSYEQYF	TGTGCCAGCAGCCCGATCGGACAGTTTAGCTCCTACGAGCAGTACTTC
TRBV11-2	NA	many	TRBJ1-1	CASSLESWRDTEAFF	TGTGCCAGCAGCTTAGAGAGTTGGCGAGACACTGAAGCTTTCTTT
TRBV30	NA	many	TRBJ2-3	CAWRGVADTQYF	TGTGCCTGGAGGGGGGTGGCAGATACGCAGTATTTT
TRBV5-1	NA	NA	TRBJ1-1	CASSCGGNTEAFF	TGCGCCAGCAGCTGTGGGGGGAACACTGAAGCTTTCTTT
TRBV5-1	TRBD2	NA	TRBJ2-1	CASSFGRGGPDEQFF	TGCGCAAGCAGCTTTGGGCGGGGGGGCCCCGATGAGCAGTTCTTC
TRBV5-5	NA	many	TRBJ2-5	CASSLGPSREETQYF	TGTGCCAGCAGCTTGGGGCCTAGCCGGGAAGAGACCCAGTACTTC
TRBV6-1	TRBD1	many	TRBJ1-5	CASSNSGGYQPQHF	TGTGCCAGCAGTAATTCAGGGGGTTATCAGCCCCAGCATTTT
TRBV19	NA	many	TRBJ1-1	CASTTAPWAEAFF	TGTGCCAGTACCACGGCCCCGTGGGCTGAAGCTTTCTTT
TRBV11-2	NA	many	TRBJ1-2	CASSLMGGLVGYGYTF	TGTGCCAGCAGCTTAATGGGAGGGCTGGTAGGGTATGGCTACACCTTC
TRBV7-6	NA	many	TRBJ2-2	CASYRLGELFF	TGTGCCAGCTATCGTCTTGGGGAGCTGTTTTTT
TRBV7-9	NA	many	TRBJ2-2	CASSRHLNSLANTGELFF	TGTGCCAGCAGCCGCCATCTCAACAGCCTCGCGAACACCGGGGAGCTGTTTTTT
TRBV5-4	NA	many	TRBJ2-2	CASSLEPGGPGAGELFF	TGTGCCAGCAGCTTGGAGCCTGGGGGCCCAGGGGCCGGGGAGCTGTTTTTT
TRBV4-2	NA	many	TRBJ2-1	CASSPVGGRSYNEQFF	TGTGCCAGCAGCCCCGTCGGGGGGCGCTCCTACAATGAGCAGTTCTTC
TRBV7-8	NA	many	TRBJ1-1	CASSSASIQGMNTEAFF	TGTGCCAGCAGCTCCGCTTCTATCCAGGGGATGAACACTGAAGCTTTCTTT
TRBV3-1	NA	many	TRBJ2-5	CASSQGGPETQYF	TGTGCCAGCAGCCAAGGGGGGCCAGAGACCCAGTACTTC
TRBV6-1	TRBD1	medium-sized	TRBJ1-1	CASTTGERTEAFF	TGTGCCAGCACGACAGGGGAACGGACTGAAGCTTTCTTT
TRBV27	NA	many	TRBJ2-3	CASSPQTEDTQYF	TGTGCCAGCAGTCCTCAGACCGAAGATACGCAGTATTTT
TRBV6-1	TRBD1	many	TRBJ1-5	CASRAPGQYNQPQHF	TGTGCCAGCAGGGCCCCGGGACAGTACAATCAGCCCCAGCATTTT
TRBV5-5	TRBD1	few	TRBJ1-2	CASSFLGRGTYGYTF	TGTGCCAGCAGCTTTCTCGGCAGGGGGACCTATGGCTACACCTTC
TRBV6-1	TRBD2	few	TRBJ2-3	CASSDNQRAGAGTDTQYF	TGTGCCAGCAGTGACAACCAACGAGCGGGGGCGGGCACAGATACGCAGTATTTT
TRBV5-1	TRBD1	many	TRBJ2-5	CASSLTTGQQETQYF	TGCGCCAGCAGCTTAACGACAGGGCAGCAAGAGACCCAGTACTTC